The 11 T cell receptor beta chains listed next were all sequenced from one sample in a study of tumor-infiltrating lymphocytes in localized non-small cell lung cancer. Only in-frame clones appear in the TCRdb table, and some are missing; sequencing was by immunoSEQ multiplex PCR. The data contain around 18,000 clones, roughly 40% of them singletons. Material for sequencing was lung tumor tissue. The origin of the receptors is a human donor with non-small cell lung cancer.

This clone turned up a few times. The chain links TRBV19 to TRBJ1-5; 7 nucleotides match TRBD1. V shed 6 bases and J 3 bases; nucleotides not matched to a gene: 20. The CDR3 consists of 19 residues. Germline V gene data show CDR1 as LNHDA and CDR2 as SQIVND (reference sequence). The CDR3 DNA follows: TGTGCCAGTAGCCGAGCACCGATACAGGGGATTCTCCCCAATCAGCCCCAGCATTTT. This sequence encodes CASSRAPIQGILPNQPQHF.

This sequence joins TRBV7-9 and TRBJ2-2, with D possibly TRBD2 on 5 matching bases. The CDR3 has 15 residues. V was pared by 1 base and J by 3 bases, with 9 bases between. Looked up from germline, CDR1 is SEHNR and CDR2 is FQNEAQ (reference sequence). CDR3 residues: CASSLVSGYTGELFF. The CDR3 bases are TGTGCCAGCAGCTTAGTCAGCGGTTACACCGGGGAGCTGTTTTTT.

V usage is TRBV7-2 and J usage is TRBJ1-1, with no clear D. This CDR3 comprises 14 residues. The V gene's germline CDR1 is SGHTA and CDR2 FQGNSA. V was cut by 1 base and J by 1 base, with 7 bases left in between. This chain's CDR3 is CASSLGPPNTEAFF. CDR3 bases: TGTGCCAGCAGCTTAGGACCCCCGAACACTGAAGCTTTCTTT. Based on the CDR3 plus reference TRBV7-2 and TRBJ1-1, the full variable domain is GAGVSQSPSNKVTEKGKDVELRCDPISGHTALYWYRQSLGQGLEFLIYFQGNSAPDKSGLPSDRFSAERTGGSVSTLTIQRTQQEDSAVYLCASSLGPPNTEAFFGQGTRLTVV.

The count of this clone is one. This chain uses TRBV4-2 with TRBJ2-7, with 12 positions matching TRBD2. Germline CDR1 and CDR2: LGHNA and YNFKEQ. This CDR3 region has 16 residues. V lost 0 bases and J lost 4; bases outside the gene matches: 4. The DNA for the CDR3 is TGTGCCAGCAGCCAAGATTCTAGCGGGGGGGTTTACGAGCAGTACTTC. Translation: CASSQDSSGGVYEQYF.

There are a few counts of this clone. V is TRBV19 and J is TRBJ1-1, with a tentative D call TRBD1 (6 bases). The CDR3 runs 15 residues. The germline gives CDR1 LNHDA, CDR2 SQIVND (reference sequence). Trimming stripped 6 bases from V and 0 bases from J, with 14 bases between. The CDR3 DNA is TGTGCCAGTAGGCCCACGGGACACTTGAACACTGAAGCTTTCTTT. This translates into CASRPTGHLNTEAFF.

This clone has only one observation. The rearrangement links TRBV7-6 to TRBJ2-3; 11 bases map to TRBD2. The CDR3 is 16 residues long. Germline-derived CDR1 and CDR2 are SGHVS and FNYEAQ. V shed 5 bases, J shed 2 bases, and the junction held 6 bases outside the gene matches. The DNA for the CDR3 is TGTGCCAGCAGCGGACCGGGACTAGCGGCCACAGATACGCAGTATTTT. Protein sequence: CASSGPGLAATDTQYF.

The rearrangement uses TRBV19 and TRBJ2-7; 9 nucleotides align to TRBD1. Germline V gene data show CDR1 as LNHDA and CDR2 as SQIVND (reference sequence). The CDR3 has 14 residues. Trimming at V came to 7 bases and at J to 6 bases, leaving 10 bases not matched to a gene. The CDR3 protein is CASTPRDREFEQYF. DNA of the CDR3: TGTGCCAGTACCCCGCGGGACAGGGAGTTCGAGCAGTACTTC.

The chain uses TRBV28 and TRBJ1-5; D possibly corresponds to TRBD1 (5 bases). Germline V gene sequence: CDR1 MDHEN, CDR2 SYDVKM. The CDR3 extends over 13 amino acids. The germline V and J ends were trimmed by 3 bases and 5 bases, with 8 bases remaining between them. This CDR3 reads CASSLGTYQPQHF. Written as DNA, the CDR3 is TGTGCCAGCAGTTTGGGGACTTATCAGCCCCAGCATTTT.

This chain uses TRBV7-2 with TRBJ1-2; D possibly corresponds to TRBD1 (6 bases). Trimming removed 2 bases at V and 4 bases at J, with 8 bases between. CDR1 and CDR2 (germline): SGHTA, FQGNSA. The CDR3 is 13 residues long. The CDR3: CASSLQGIYGYTF. The CDR3, as DNA: TGTGCCAGCAGCTTACAGGGGATCTATGGCTACACCTTC.

The chain is built from TRBV19 and TRBJ1-5; tentatively, D is TRBD1 (6 bases). The CDR3 has 16 residues. Germline V gene data show CDR1 as LNHDA and CDR2 as SQIVND (reference sequence). The V end was cut by 4 bases, the J end by 3 bases, with 16 bases between. Here the CDR3 reads CASSTSTGTFNQPQHF. The CDR3 coding sequence is TGTGCCAGTAGTACCTCCACAGGGACGTTCAATCAGCCCCAGCATTTT.

This clone has more than one count but fewer than ten. The chain links TRBV6-1 to TRBJ2-7, with TRBD2 matching 7 bases. V was clipped by 6 bases and J by 6 bases; unmatched bases: 8. CDR3 length: 13 amino acids. Germline V lookup: CDR1 MNHNS, CDR2 SASEGT. CDR3 region: CASRRGLDLEQYF. As DNA, the CDR3 is TGTGCCAGCAGGCGTGGACTAGATCTCGAGCAGTACTTC.